This T cell receptor beta chain stems from a study of shared clonotypes between healthy human individuals. Germline values: CDR1 MGHRA, CDR2 YSYEKL. The CDR3 has 15 residues. Trimming removed 3 bases from V and 5 bases from J; junction bases left unmatched: 7. Profiled with immunoSEQ multiplex PCR; TCRdb holds only in-frame clones, not every one. The sample includes 2 million to 3 million clones, under 95% of them seen just once. The clonotype originates from a man aged 18 to 29 in good health. Some clones in this sample may be carry-over from other donors' samples. J is TRBJ2-1 and V is TRBV4-1; TRBD2 matches at 7 bases. The sample consisted of naive CD4+ T cells from PBMCs. Described subset: CD45RA+ positively selected. CDR3 coding DNA: TGCGCCAGCAGCCAGCTCGGGACTACCCACAATGAGCAGTTCTTC. Translating gives CASSQLGTTHNEQFF.